Sequencing of this T cell receptor beta chain was carried out in a study of T-cell reconstitution after alpha-beta-depleted transplantation in children. The germline V gene has CDR1 GTSNPN and CDR2 SVGIG (reference sequence). V lost 5 bases, J lost 11 bases, and 13 bases stayed unmatched. The CDR3 contains 15 residues. The sample holds a few counts of this clonotype. Unique molecular identifiers tagged the TCRbeta library. TCRdb reprocessed the PCR reads via MiXCR and lists one record per CDR3 protein. The top ten hold approximately 2.3% of the sample, which has about 500,000 distinct CDR3 sequences, less than 35% seen once.

This chain links TRBV30 with TRBJ2-1; 12 bases agree with TRBD2. The TCR sequence derives from a human donor who donated a stem cell graft to a child with aplastic anemia. Sequenced material: PBMCs from the stem cell graft donor, taken from the stem cell graft. The CDR3 DNA is TGTGCCTGGGGGCCACCACTAGCGGGAGGCGAGAAGCAGTTCTTC. Its translation: CAWGPPLAGGEKQFF.